This T cell receptor beta chain derives from a study of blood T cell repertoires in COVID-19. About the research overall: The origin of the acute and convalescent COVID-19 samples was the United States, Italy and Spain.

Notes on this clone: Other DNA sequences of this sample code for an identical CDR3.

Sequencing used immunoSEQ multiplex PCR; TCRdb keeps in-frame clones, though not all of them. This table has 55,000 to 75,000 clones, roughly 82% appearing once. The germline CDR1 and CDR2 sequences are SGHAT and FQNNGV. There are 14 residues in the CDR3. V was pared by 4 bases and J by 3 bases, with 6 bases of the junction left unmatched. V is TRBV11-2 and J is TRBJ2-7; 7 bases line up with TRBD1. This TCR came from a man at least 80 years old with active COVID-19. The sequencing sample was made of peripheral blood. CDR3: CASSSLRTGYEQYF. In nucleotides, the CDR3 is TGTGCCAGCAGCTCCCTCCGGACAGGCTACGAGCAGTACTTC.